Listed below are T cell receptor beta chains from one sample, sequenced in a study of blood T cell repertoires in COVID-19. Only in-frame clones appear in the TCRdb table, and some are missing; sequencing was by immunoSEQ multiplex PCR. The table records about 260,000 clones, 80% to 90% of them present only once. The sequenced sample consisted of peripheral blood. Receptor source: a woman in her forties who had recovered from COVID-19. Each CDR3 is given with its conserved first and last residue. A D gene is named only where the DNA matches it firmly. Clone size, where shown, is once, few, many, or a class for clones that have expanded.

clone_size: .
v_call: TRBV6-2/TRBV6-3
d_call: TRBD2
j_call: TRBJ2-1
cdr3_nt: TGTGCCAGCAGTTACTCGATGCCTAGCGGGGGGGTGGCCTACAATGAGCAGTTCTTC
cdr3_aa: CASSYSMPSGGVAYNEQFF

clone_size: .
v_call: TRBV5-1
d_call: .
j_call: TRBJ2-6
cdr3_nt: TGCGCCAGCAGCTTGGTGCCAGGGGAGGGCGTCCTGACTTTC
cdr3_aa: CASSLVPGEGVLTF

clone_size: .
v_call: TRBV6-2/TRBV6-3
d_call: .
j_call: TRBJ1-6
cdr3_nt: TGTGCCAGCAGTTACCCCGTTTCACCCCTCCACTTT
cdr3_aa: CASSYPVSPLHF

clone_size: .
v_call: TRBV30
d_call: .
j_call: TRBJ1-6
cdr3_nt: TGTGCCTGGAGCCCATTCTTAGAACCCCTCCACTTT
cdr3_aa: CAWSPFLEPLHF

clone_size: .
v_call: TRBV7-9
d_call: .
j_call: TRBJ2-3
cdr3_nt: TGTGCCAGTCGGCGTAAGGGGAACACAGATACGCAGTATTTT
cdr3_aa: CASRRKGNTDTQYF

clone_size: .
v_call: TRBV4-1
d_call: .
j_call: TRBJ2-3
cdr3_nt: TGCGCCAGCAGCCAAGGGGCCCGCACAGATACGCAGTATTTT
cdr3_aa: CASSQGARTDTQYF

clone_size: .
v_call: TRBV19
d_call: .
j_call: TRBJ2-2
cdr3_nt: TGTGCCAGTCTAAGAATGAACACCGGGGAGCTGTTTTTT
cdr3_aa: CASLRMNTGELFF

clone_size: .
v_call: TRBV9
d_call: TRBD2
j_call: TRBJ2-3
cdr3_nt: TGTGCCAGCAGCGCCGAGGCTAGCGGGGTCGAGGATACGCAGTATTTT
cdr3_aa: CASSAEASGVEDTQYF

clone_size: .
v_call: TRBV2
d_call: .
j_call: TRBJ2-5
cdr3_nt: TGTGCCAGAGCCCTGACAGGGAGGAGGGAGACCCAGTACTTC
cdr3_aa: CARALTGRRETQYF

clone_size: few
v_call: TRBV4-1
d_call: TRBD1
j_call: TRBJ1-5
cdr3_nt: TGCGCCAGCAGCCAATTGGCAGGGGGTGGAAGTCAGCCCCAGCATTTT
cdr3_aa: CASSQLAGGGSQPQHF

clone_size: .
v_call: TRBV5-1
d_call: .
j_call: TRBJ1-3
cdr3_nt: TGCGCCAGCAGCTTGACAGGGCAGACTGGAAACACCATATATTTT
cdr3_aa: CASSLTGQTGNTIYF

clone_size: .
v_call: TRBV9
d_call: TRBD2
j_call: TRBJ2-5
cdr3_nt: TGTGCCAGCAGCGCCGGGCTAGCGGGGGTTCTCGCGGGGACCCAGTACTTC
cdr3_aa: CASSAGLAGVLAGTQYF

clone_size: .
v_call: TRBV4-3
d_call: TRBD2
j_call: TRBJ2-3
cdr3_nt: TGCGCCAGCAGCCAAGGGTTTATGGTCGTGACTAGCGGGAGTACGCAGTATTTT
cdr3_aa: CASSQGFMVVTSGSTQYF

clone_size: .
v_call: TRBV19
d_call: TRBD2
j_call: TRBJ2-3
cdr3_nt: TGTGCCTCACTCCGTAGGGGACTAGGCACAGATACGCAGTATTTT
cdr3_aa: CASLRRGLGTDTQYF

clone_size: once
v_call: TRBV5-6
d_call: TRBD1
j_call: TRBJ1-2
cdr3_nt: TGTGCCAGCAGCCCGGGACAGATCTATGGCTACACCTTC
cdr3_aa: CASSPGQIYGYTF

clone_size: .
v_call: TRBV6-2/TRBV6-3
d_call: TRBD1
j_call: TRBJ1-5
cdr3_nt: TGTGCCAGCAGTTACTGGGACAGGGGACACCATCAGCCCCAGCATTTT
cdr3_aa: CASSYWDRGHHQPQHF

clone_size: .
v_call: TRBV6-4
d_call: .
j_call: TRBJ1-2
cdr3_nt: TGTGCCAGCACGAACCTTGGGGGAGGAAACTATGGCTACACCTTC
cdr3_aa: CASTNLGGGNYGYTF

clone_size: .
v_call: TRBV19
d_call: .
j_call: TRBJ2-7
cdr3_nt: TGTGCCAGTAGACCCCCGGGACTCCCACGAGCCGAGCAGTACTTC
cdr3_aa: CASRPPGLPRAEQYF

clone_size: .
v_call: TRBV27
d_call: TRBD1
j_call: TRBJ1-2
cdr3_nt: TGTGCCAGCAGCCTAAGACAGGGGGCGGACTATGGCTACACCTTC
cdr3_aa: CASSLRQGADYGYTF

clone_size: .
v_call: TRBV27
d_call: TRBD2
j_call: TRBJ2-3
cdr3_nt: TGTGCCAGCAGTTTAAATAGCCGGTTGCGGGGGGCGGGGGATACGCAGTATTTT
cdr3_aa: CASSLNSRLRGAGDTQYF

clone_size: .
v_call: TRBV19
d_call: TRBD1
j_call: TRBJ2-3
cdr3_nt: TGTGCCAGTAGGACAGGGTCACAACCGACAGATACGCAGTATTTT
cdr3_aa: CASRTGSQPTDTQYF

clone_size: once
v_call: TRBV4-3
d_call: .
j_call: TRBJ2-7
cdr3_nt: TGCGCCAGCAGCCACAGGGCAGGGGAAGGGTACGAGCAGTACTTC
cdr3_aa: CASSHRAGEGYEQYF

clone_size: .
v_call: TRBV15
d_call: .
j_call: TRBJ2-7
cdr3_nt: TGTGCCACCAGCTTTGGGGGCGGGTACGAGCAGTACTTC
cdr3_aa: CATSFGGGYEQYF

clone_size: .
v_call: TRBV5-1
d_call: TRBD1
j_call: TRBJ2-7
cdr3_nt: TGCGCCAGCAGCTCGAACAGGGGTACCTACGAGCAGTACTTC
cdr3_aa: CASSSNRGTYEQYF

clone_size: .
v_call: TRBV7-2
d_call: TRBD2
j_call: TRBJ2-1
cdr3_nt: TGTGCCAGCATCCTAGGGACTAGCATTAGGGATGAGCAGTTCTTC
cdr3_aa: CASILGTSIRDEQFF

clone_size: .
v_call: TRBV7-9
d_call: .
j_call: TRBJ1-1
cdr3_nt: TGTGCCAGCAGCTTTTCAATGAACACTGAAGCTTTCTTT
cdr3_aa: CASSFSMNTEAFF

clone_size: once
v_call: TRBV6-5
d_call: TRBD1
j_call: TRBJ2-5
cdr3_nt: TGTGCCAGCAGCCACAGGGGGCGGGAGACCCAGTACTTC
cdr3_aa: CASSHRGRETQYF

clone_size: .
v_call: TRBV9
d_call: .
j_call: TRBJ2-2
cdr3_nt: TGTGCCAGCAGCCCACAGACAGTGTCCACCGGGGAGCTGTTTTTT
cdr3_aa: CASSPQTVSTGELFF

clone_size: .
v_call: TRBV11-2
d_call: .
j_call: TRBJ2-7
cdr3_nt: TGTGCCAGCAGCTTAGATCTCCAGGGGCATATCTACGAGCAGTACTTC
cdr3_aa: CASSLDLQGHIYEQYF

clone_size: .
v_call: TRBV10-3
d_call: .
j_call: TRBJ2-2
cdr3_nt: TGTGCCACCTCCCAGGACAGTCTTAACACCGGGGAGCTGTTTTTT
cdr3_aa: CATSQDSLNTGELFF

clone_size: .
v_call: TRBV11-2
d_call: .
j_call: TRBJ2-5
cdr3_nt: TGTGCCAGCAGCTTAGTAGGGGCCAAGCAGGAGACCCAGTACTTC
cdr3_aa: CASSLVGAKQETQYF

clone_size: .
v_call: TRBV6-1
d_call: .
j_call: TRBJ1-2
cdr3_nt: TGTGCCAGCAGTTCCCTGAGGGACATCCCCTATGGCTACACCTTC
cdr3_aa: CASSSLRDIPYGYTF

clone_size: .
v_call: TRBV7-2
d_call: TRBD1
j_call: TRBJ2-7
cdr3_nt: TGTGCCAGCAGCTGGTTACAGGGGACCCCCTACGAGCAGTACTTC
cdr3_aa: CASSWLQGTPYEQYF

clone_size: .
v_call: TRBV2
d_call: TRBD1
j_call: TRBJ1-2
cdr3_nt: TGTGCCAGCGGACAGGGTAATAACTATGGCTACACCTTC
cdr3_aa: CASGQGNNYGYTF

clone_size: .
v_call: TRBV12-3/TRBV12-4
d_call: .
j_call: TRBJ2-7
cdr3_nt: TGTGCCAGCAGTTTAGATTGGGACACCCCTAGGTACTTC
cdr3_aa: CASSLDWDTPRYF

clone_size: .
v_call: TRBV2
d_call: .
j_call: TRBJ1-2
cdr3_nt: TGTGCCAGCGTGGGGAGGGGAAGCGGCTACACCTTC
cdr3_aa: CASVGRGSGYTF

clone_size: .
v_call: TRBV6-6
d_call: .
j_call: TRBJ1-5
cdr3_nt: TGTGCCAGCAGTCCCGCAGGACCCCAGCATTTT
cdr3_aa: CASSPAGPQHF

clone_size: .
v_call: TRBV6-6
d_call: .
j_call: TRBJ1-2
cdr3_nt: TGTGCCAGCAGTTATCCGGGGGGCACGTACTATGGCTACACCTTC
cdr3_aa: CASSYPGGTYYGYTF

clone_size: .
v_call: TRBV5-1
d_call: .
j_call: TRBJ1-1
cdr3_nt: TGCGCCAGCAGCCCGGCAGGGTGGACTGAAGCTTTCTTT
cdr3_aa: CASSPAGWTEAFF

clone_size: once
v_call: TRBV14
d_call: .
j_call: TRBJ1-6
cdr3_nt: TGTGCCAGCAGCCGAGGGTTGGGGGCTTATAATTCACCCCTCCACTTT
cdr3_aa: CASSRGLGAYNSPLHF